This TCR beta chain was captured in a study of regulatory T cells in long-lasting Graves disease. Described time point: newly diagnosed GD, antithyroid drugs for less than 3 months. Generation of the TCR library employed RNA extracted from PBMCs. The CDR3 covers 14 residues. V was clipped by 2 bases and J by 8 bases, with 15 bases between them. HTBI primers from iRepertoire and Arm-PCR of CDR3 regions yielded the TCR beta libraries. TCRdb reprocessed the multiplex PCR reads with MiXCR, giving one entry per CDR3 protein. The sample lists 350,000 to 500,000 distinct CDR3 sequences, approximately 14% occurring once. The data were also submitted as part of a second study, on T cells in Graves' hyperthyroidism and ophthalmopathy. From that paper: Absent ophthalmopathy progression within 18 months defined stable Graves' hyperthyroidism. The TCR CDR3 was amplified in a first-round RT-PCR using the HTBI primer set.

This clonotype was sampled from a woman aged 50 to 60 with Graves disease. The J gene is TRBJ1-2, the V gene TRBV12-3 or TRBV12-4, with D possibly TRBD1 on 6 matching bases. Sequencing used peripheral blood mononuclear cells (PBMCs), obtained at new diagnosis, from a patient treated with antithyroid drugs. The CDR3 DNA reads as TGTGCCAGCAGTTTACTTAGGGGGGCGAGGGGCTACACCTTC. Translating it yields CASSLLRGARGYTF.